What follows are 30 T cell receptor beta chains derived from one specimen sequenced in a study of cytomegalovirus exposure and HLA in healthy donors. Primers included in the PCR were 60 Vbeta and 13 Jbeta primers. Produced via immunoSEQ multiplex PCR; TCRdb's table is partial and in-frame only. The table shows about 140,000 clones, with roughly 73% occurring only once. Sequenced sample: PBMCs. The receptors stem from a man between 40 and 49 years old in good health and CMV-seronegative.

The chain uses TRBV14 and TRBJ2-1; maybe TRBD1 (5 bases). The CDR3 spans 14 residues. Germline V gene sequence: CDR1 SGHDN, CDR2 FVKESK. Deletions cut 0 bases from V and 7 bases from J, with 10 bases between. This CDR3 is CASSQDRTWNEQFF. CDR3 nucleotide sequence: TGTGCCAGCAGCCAAGATCGGACATGGAATGAGCAGTTCTTC.

This rearrangement joins TRBV9 to TRBJ2-7; 9 bases are shared with TRBD1. V lost 4 bases to trimming and J lost 3 bases; unmatched junction nucleotides: 8. The CDR3 runs 15 residues. CDR1 is SGDLS and CDR2 is YYNGEE in the germline V gene. CDR3 nucleotide sequence: TGTGCCAGCAGCCATCACCGGACAGGGGACTACGAGCAGTACTTC. This codes for CASSHHRTGDYEQYF.

CDR3 amino acids: CASSEQGGKNIQYF. The CDR3, as DNA: TGTGCCAGCAGCGAACAGGGGGGCAAAAACATTCAGTACTTC. V and J are TRBV7-9 and TRBJ2-4; TRBD1 agrees at 8 bases. CDR3 length: 14 amino acids. The ends lost 5 bases at V and 3 bases at J; junction bases unmatched: 3. Looked up from germline, CDR1 is SEHNR and CDR2 is FQNEAQ (reference sequence).

This clone was seen once. In the same sample, other DNA sequences code for this CDR3. The chain uses TRBV5-1 and TRBJ1-2, with 7 bases fitting TRBD1. Per germline, CDR1 SGHRS and CDR2 YFSETQ. V was clipped by 4 bases and J by 0 bases; unmatched bases: 9. CDR3 size: 16 residues. CDR3 region: CASSTTGAAANYGYTF. In nucleotides, the CDR3 is TGCGCCAGCAGCACTACAGGGGCGGCAGCTAACTATGGCTACACCTTC.

The chain joins TRBV7-9 to TRBJ2-7; D perhaps matches TRBD1 (5 bases). V lost 5 bases and J 1 base, leaving 15 bases between the germline ends. Looked up from germline, CDR1 is SEHNR and CDR2 is FQNEAQ (reference sequence). This CDR3 comprises 15 residues. The CDR3 sequence: CASSATRQKSYEQYF. CDR3 coding DNA: TGTGCCAGCAGCGCCACTCGACAGAAATCCTACGAGCAGTACTTC. Together with reference TRBV7-9 and TRBJ2-7, the CDR3 gives the full variable domain: DTGVSQNPRHKITKRGQNVTFRCDPISEHNRLYWYRQTLGQGPEFLTYFQNEAQLEKSRLLSDRFSAERPKGSFSTLEIQRTEQGDSAMYLCASSATRQKSYEQYFGPGTRLTVT.

The chain links TRBV19 to TRBJ1-3; D gene unclear. The V gene lost 3 bases and the J gene lost 0 bases, with 12 bases spanning the gap. The CDR3 runs 16 residues. CDR1 LNHDA and CDR2 SQIVND come from the germline V gene (reference sequence). The CDR3 spells CASSILRAASGNTIYF. The CDR3 DNA reads as TGTGCCAGTAGTATCCTCCGCGCTGCCTCTGGAAACACCATATATTTT.

This chain joins TRBV19 and TRBJ1-1, with 7 bases matching TRBD1. CDR3 size: 13 residues. Germline V CDR1 and CDR2: LNHDA, SQIVND (reference sequence). J gave up 5 bases and V 6 bases, and 6 bases lay outside the gene matches. CDR3 sequence: CASRETGKTEAFF. CDR3 nucleotides: TGTGCCAGTAGGGAGACAGGGAAAACTGAAGCTTTCTTT.

The chain uses TRBV6-5 and TRBJ2-7; 8 bases are shared with TRBD2. The CDR3 is 13 residues long. Trimming removed 6 bases from V and 5 bases from J; junction bases left unmatched: 6. Germline V lookup: CDR1 MNHEY, CDR2 SVGAGI. CDR3 region: CASRRPGGDEQYF. DNA for the CDR3: TGTGCCAGCAGAAGACCCGGGGGGGACGAGCAGTACTTC.

V gene TRBV29-1 combines with J gene TRBJ1-1, with D possibly matching TRBD1 (5 bases). The CDR3 totals 15 residues. The germline gives CDR1 SQVTM, CDR2 ANQGSEA. V lost 2 bases, J lost 1 base, and 14 bases lay in between. In nucleotides, the CDR3 is TGCAGCGTTGAACTCCAGGGAAAGAGGAACACTGAAGCTTTCTTT. Amino acid sequence: CSVELQGKRNTEAFF.

This clone is a singleton in its sample. This chain uses TRBV5-1 with TRBJ1-1, with a tentative D call TRBD1 (5 bases). Per germline, CDR1 SGHRS and CDR2 YFSETQ. The CDR3 contains 15 residues. V was clipped by 4 bases and J by 5 bases, with 18 bases between them. The CDR3, as DNA: TGCGCCAGCAGCCGGGGAGGGGTAAGGGGAACTGAAGCTTTCTTT. Translating it yields CASSRGGVRGTEAFF.

J is TRBJ2-7 and V is TRBV15; no firm D call. CDR3 length equals 14 residues. Germline-derived CDR1 and CDR2 are LNHNV and YYDKDF (reference sequence). The V end lost 6 bases, the J end lost 2 bases, and 14 bases lay between the germline ends. CDR3 loop: CATSQDNGPYEQYF. The CDR3 DNA is TGTGCCACCAGTCAAGACAACGGCCCCTACGAGCAGTACTTC.

J is TRBJ1-2 and V is TRBV7-2, with D tentatively TRBD1 (6 bases). CDR3 length equals 14 residues. Germline CDR1 and CDR2: SGHTA and FQGNSA. The V end lost 5 bases, the J end lost 4 bases, and 14 bases lay between the germline ends. The CDR3 nucleotides are TGTGCCAGCAGCGACCTGACAGGCCGCTATGGCTACACCTTC. Translating it yields CASSDLTGRYGYTF.

The chain employs TRBV5-4 and TRBJ1-2; 7 bases match TRBD1. CDR1 and CDR2 from the germline V gene are SGHNT and YYREEE (reference sequence). J was trimmed by 4 bases and V by 4 bases; bases with no gene match: 10. The CDR3 has 15 amino acids. CDR3 in amino acids: CASSLRTTGSYGYTF. The CDR3, as DNA: TGTGCCAGCAGCCTTCGGACGACAGGGTCCTATGGCTACACCTTC.

The V call is TRBV29-1, the J call TRBJ2-7; D perhaps matches TRBD1 (6 bases). The germline gives CDR1 SQVTM, CDR2 ANQGSEA. Deletions cut 6 bases from V and 6 bases from J, with 15 bases between. The CDR3 contains 12 residues. The CDR3 coding sequence is TGCAGCGTAGTGTTGGGGGCAGGCGAGCAGTACTTC. This codes for CSVVLGAGEQYF.

This clone was counted once. Relative to the germline gene, one junction end is altered; a read error may explain this. The chain uses TRBV19 and TRBJ2-4, with 7 bases fitting TRBD1. Per germline, CDR1 LNHDA and CDR2 SQIVND (reference sequence). The CDR3 spans 13 residues. CDR3 sequence reads: CASSIGGQSSMEF. For the CDR3, the DNA is TGTGCCAGTAGTATAGGGGGACAGTCCTCGATGGAGTTC. The complete variable domain, with remaining parts taken from reference TRBV19 and TRBJ2-4, reads DGGITQSPKYLFRKEGQNVTLSCEQNLNHDAMYWYRQDPGQGLRLIYYSQIVNDFQKGDIAEGYSVSREKKESFPLTVTSAQKNPTAFYLCASSIGGQSSMEFGAGTRLSVL.

J is TRBJ1-4 and V is TRBV11-2; no clear D gene. Trimming removed 0 bases at V and 0 bases at J, with 5 bases between. The length of the CDR3 is 15 residues. CDR1 and CDR2 from the germline V gene are SGHAT and FQNNGV. This CDR3 is CASSLESATNEKLFF. The CDR3 DNA reads as TGTGCCAGCAGCTTAGAGAGTGCAACTAATGAAAAACTGTTTTTT. The full variable domain, rest sourced from reference TRBV11-2 and TRBJ1-4, is EAGVAQSPRYKIIEKRQSVAFWCNPISGHATLYWYQQILGQGPKLLIQFQNNGVVDDSQLPKDRFSAERLKGVDSTLKIQPAKLEDSAVYLCASSLESATNEKLFFGSGTQLSVL.

The rearrangement links TRBV5-1 to TRBJ2-3; maybe TRBD2 (5 bases). With 5 bases removed from V and 6 bases from J, the gap between germline ends came to 16 bases. The CDR3 totals 14 residues. Germline V lookup: CDR1 SGHRS, CDR2 YFSETQ. As DNA, the CDR3 is TGCGCCAGCAGACGGTCGAGGGTGGTGGATACGCAGTATTTT. Translation gives CASRRSRVVDTQYF.

This CDR3 is CASSLFSGGSKNIQYF. DNA for the CDR3: TGTGCCAGCAGCTTGTTTAGCGGGGGGTCCAAAAACATTCAGTACTTC. The V gene is TRBV5-6, the J gene TRBJ2-4; TRBD2 matches 10 bases. In germline, CDR1 is SGHDT, CDR2 YYEEEE. CDR3 length: 16 residues. The junction had 3 bases not matched to a gene; V was cut back by 1 base and J by 2 bases. The entire variable domain, with the rest obtained from reference TRBV5-6 and TRBJ2-4, is as follows: DAGVTQSPTHLIKTRGQQVTLRCSPKSGHDTVSWYQQALGQGPQFIFQYYEEEERQRGNFPDRFSGHQFPNYSSELNVNALLLGDSALYLCASSLFSGGSKNIQYFGAGTRLSVL.

The chain joins TRBV11-2 to TRBJ2-1; TRBD2 agrees at 10 bases. The CDR3 is made up of 16 amino acids. CDR1 SGHAT and CDR2 FQNNGV come from the germline V gene. Losses at the gene ends were 0 bases for V and 4 bases for J; bases not matched to a gene: 3. This chain's CDR3 is CASSLDPSGSYNEQFF. Here the CDR3 DNA reads TGTGCCAGCAGCTTAGACCCTAGCGGGAGTTACAATGAGCAGTTCTTC.

The rearrangement links TRBV19 to TRBJ1-5; 7 bases align to TRBD1. CDR3 length equals 13 residues. Germline V gene data show CDR1 as LNHDA and CDR2 as SQIVND (reference sequence). The J segment lost 9 bases and the V segment lost 5 bases, leaving 7 bases of the junction unmatched. The CDR3 region has the DNA TGTGCCAGTAGTCTGCGGGCAGGGGGGCCCCAGCATTTT. This sequence encodes CASSLRAGGPQHF.

This clone has more than one count but fewer than ten. The chain recombines TRBV7-2 with TRBJ1-3; TRBD1 aligns across 7 bases. Germline V CDR1 and CDR2: SGHTA, FQGNSA. The V gene end was trimmed by 10 bases and the J gene end by 4 bases; junction bases not matched to a gene: 13. The CDR3 is made up of 15 amino acids. CDR3 sequence reads: CATGIRQGGGNTIYF. CDR3 coding DNA: TGTGCCACAGGAATACGACAGGGCGGGGGAAACACCATATATTTT.

V is TRBV18 and J is TRBJ2-2, with D perhaps TRBD1 (5 bases). Germline assignment: CDR1 KGHSH and CDR2 LQKENI. CDR3 length: 16 amino acids. The V end lost 1 base, the J end lost 4 bases, and 13 bases lay between the germline ends. In DNA form, the CDR3 reads TGTGCCAGCTCACCACTTGCAGGGCAGGGCACCGGGGAGCTGTTTTTT. It yields the protein CASSPLAGQGTGELFF.

A few counts support this clone. V gene TRBV7-3 combines with J gene TRBJ2-1; the D is unclear. The V end was cut by 2 bases, the J end by 7 bases, with 6 bases between. This CDR3 has 12 amino acids. Looked up from germline, CDR1 is SGHTA and CDR2 is FQGTGA. DNA for the CDR3: TGTGCCAGCAGCTTACAGGAAAATGAGCAGTTCTTC. Translating gives CASSLQENEQFF. The variable domain in full, with the rest retrieved from reference TRBV7-3 and TRBJ2-1, is GAGVSQTPSNKVTEKGKYVELRCDPISGHTALYWYRQSLGQGPEFLIYFQGTGAADDSGLPNDRFFAVRPEGSVSTLKIQRTERGDSAVYLCASSLQENEQFFGPGTRLTVL.

This clone was counted a single time. V and J are TRBV5-4 and TRBJ2-1; D unclear. Deletions cut 5 bases from V and 0 bases from J, with 12 bases between. This CDR3 is 15 amino acids long. Germline V lookup: CDR1 SGHNT, CDR2 YYREEE (reference sequence). The CDR3 DNA reads as TGTGCCAGCAGTCTGAGCTTAAGCTCCTACAATGAGCAGTTCTTC. Its translation: CASSLSLSSYNEQFF.

The J gene is TRBJ2-5, the V gene TRBV7-9; 14 positions match TRBD2. The V and J ends lost 1 base and 5 bases, in that order; junction bases with no gene match: 3. The V gene's germline CDR1 is SEHNR and CDR2 FQNEAQ (reference sequence). The CDR3 is made up of 16 amino acids. This CDR3 is CASSLVGLAGVETQYF. The DNA for the CDR3 is TGTGCCAGCAGCTTAGTGGGACTAGCGGGGGTGGAGACCCAGTACTTC.

The chain uses TRBV7-9 and TRBJ1-2; D gene ambiguous. The germline V and J ends were trimmed by 3 bases and 5 bases, with 10 bases remaining between them. The CDR3 contains 13 residues. Germline lookup yields CDR1 SEHNR and CDR2 FQNEAQ (reference sequence). CDR3 nucleotides: TGTGCCAGCAGCTTGGAAGCGCCTTATGGCTACACCTTC. Protein sequence: CASSLEAPYGYTF.

The V and J genes are TRBV9 and TRBJ1-1; 8 bases map to TRBD1. The length of the CDR3 is 12 residues. Germline CDR1 SGDLS, CDR2 YYNGEE. Trimming at V came to 2 bases and at J to 12 bases, leaving 6 bases not matched to a gene. In nucleotides, the CDR3 is TGTGCCAGCAGCGTCCTCGGACAGGGTCCTTTCTTT. This encodes CASSVLGQGPFF.

This clone turned up a few times. This sequence joins TRBV2 and TRBJ1-5; 10 bases align to TRBD1. The V and J ends lost 8 bases and 5 bases, in that order; junction bases with no gene match: 3. Germline lookup yields CDR1 SNHLY and CDR2 FYNNEI. This CDR3 contains 13 residues. The chain's CDR3 is CASHGTGDQPQHF. The DNA for the CDR3 is TGTGCCAGCCACGGGACAGGGGATCAGCCCCAGCATTTT.

The chain recombines TRBV15 with TRBJ1-5, with 12 bases matching TRBD1. This CDR3 contains 15 residues. V lost 5 bases to trimming and J lost 5 bases; unmatched junction nucleotides: 4. The V gene's germline CDR1 is LNHNV and CDR2 YYDKDF (reference sequence). This chain's CDR3 is CATSGGQGAYQPQHF. The CDR3 DNA reads as TGTGCCACCAGCGGGGGACAGGGGGCCTATCAGCCCCAGCATTTT.

The chain employs TRBV14 and TRBJ2-1; TRBD1 might be the D (6 bases). The V end lost 2 bases, the J end lost 9 bases, and 11 bases lay between the germline ends. The CDR3 runs 13 residues. Germline values: CDR1 SGHDN, CDR2 FVKESK. The CDR3 reads CASSQNRVGEQFF. CDR3 nucleotide sequence: TGTGCCAGCAGCCAAAACAGGGTAGGTGAGCAGTTCTTC.